Here is one T cell receptor (beta chain) with its context. The antigen remains unidentified. Patients with Susac syndrome showed fulfilment of recently defined diagnostic criteria for definite or probable disease. V dropped 5 bases and J dropped 1; count of bases not matched to a gene: 7. The CDR3 is made up of 15 amino acids. The data belong to a study of CD8 T cells in Susac syndrome. Looking at the study overall: Within the group of sequenced Susac syndrome patients, five or six had active disease and 8 or 9 were in remission. Findings and limits, study-wide: Clonal expansion of CD8+ cells in Susac peaked in TEMRA cells (and in active patients).

With random hexamers, reverse transcription was performed on about 0.5 to 1 ug of RNA. Amplification of TCR beta CDR3 was carried out by immunoSEQ multiplex PCR, which covered 54 Vbeta and 13 Jbeta segments. MiXCR, applied by TCRdb to the immunoSEQ multiplex PCR reads, yields one record per CDR3 protein. Of under 70,000 distinct CDR3 sequences in the sample, approximately 95% were seen once. The material sequenced was CD8+ T cells from PBMCs. The chain recombines TRBV12-3 or TRBV12-4 with TRBJ1-1; 7 bases are a match to TRBD1. This sequence was found in a human donor with Susac syndrome. CDR3: CASSLGGLTNTEAFF. CDR3 bases: TGTGCCAGCAGTCTAGGGGGCTTGACGAACACTGAAGCTTTCTTT.